A selection of T cell receptor beta chains follows, all from one sample in a study of cytomegalovirus exposure and HLA in healthy donors. Assay used: immunoSEQ multiplex PCR; TCRdb lists only in-frame clones, some missing. The sample contains under 200,000 clones, approximately 81% of which appear only once. The specimen was PBMCs. Receptors were obtained from a woman aged 18-29 years in good health and CMV-seropositive. Both conserved end residues are part of each CDR3. A D gene is named only where the DNA matches it firmly. A clone size is listed for some rows: how often the clone was seen (once, few, many), or a class if it is expanded.

D	size	J	V	CDR3	DNA
NA	NA	TRBJ1-6	TRBV4-3	CASSQEWANDSPLHF	TGCGCCAGCAGCCAAGAGTGGGCAAATGATTCACCCCTCCACTTT
TRBD1	once	TRBJ1-4	TRBV27	CASTKTGENEKLFF	TGTGCCAGCACCAAAACAGGGGAGAATGAAAAACTGTTTTTT
TRBD1	NA	TRBJ2-7	TRBV18	CASSRGGGEQYF	TGTGCCAGCTCACGAGGGGGCGGCGAGCAGTACTTC
TRBD2	NA	TRBJ2-3	TRBV5-4	CASSHSGGATDTQYF	TGTGCCAGCAGCCATAGCGGGGGGGCCACAGATACGCAGTATTTT
NA	NA	TRBJ1-1	TRBV11-3	CASSAGGEAFF	TGTGCCAGCAGCGCGGGGGGAGAAGCTTTCTTT
TRBD2	NA	TRBJ2-2	TRBV11-2	CASSYGLAGGLNTGELFF	TGTGCCAGCAGCTACGGACTAGCGGGGGGACTGAACACCGGGGAGCTGTTTTTT
NA	NA	TRBJ2-1	TRBV28	CASSSSTASSYNEQFF	TGTGCCAGCAGCTCCTCGACAGCCAGCTCCTACAATGAGCAGTTCTTC
NA	NA	TRBJ2-7	TRBV4-1	CASSQADSTYEQYF	TGCGCCAGCAGCCAAGCAGACAGCACCTACGAGCAGTACTTC
NA	NA	TRBJ2-1	TRBV2	CASSQSRPSYNEQFF	TGTGCCAGCAGTCAGAGCAGGCCCTCCTACAATGAGCAGTTCTTC
TRBD2	NA	TRBJ2-5	TRBV6-1	CASSVGGVETQYF	TGTGCCAGCAGTGTCGGGGGGGTAGAGACCCAGTACTTC
TRBD1	NA	TRBJ1-5	TRBV28	CASSLGRQGGQPQHF	TGTGCCAGCAGTCTAGGTAGACAGGGGGGTCAGCCCCAGCATTTT
NA	NA	TRBJ2-5	TRBV10-3	CATAPDSQTQYF	TGTGCCACCGCCCCGGACAGTCAGACCCAGTACTTC
TRBD1	once	TRBJ2-7	TRBV5-4	CATRPGTGAVEQYF	TGTGCCACCCGCCCCGGGACAGGGGCTGTAGAGCAGTACTTC
NA	NA	TRBJ2-7	TRBV14	CASAGHRSAYEQYF	TGTGCCAGCGCTGGACACAGGAGCGCCTACGAGCAGTACTTC
TRBD2	NA	TRBJ2-7	TRBV7-3	CASSLEGGGSYEQYF	TGTGCCAGCAGCTTAGAAGGCGGGGGGTCCTACGAGCAGTACTTC
NA	NA	TRBJ1-2	TRBV27	CASSADRLTYGYTF	TGTGCCAGCAGTGCCGACAGGCTAACCTATGGCTACACCTTC
TRBD2	once	TRBJ2-7	TRBV11-3	CASSPSGRRYEQYF	TGTGCCAGCAGCCCAAGCGGGAGGCGTTACGAGCAGTACTTC
TRBD2	NA	TRBJ2-2	TRBV5-4	CASTRMVAGVDTGELFF	TGTGCCAGCACTCGCATGGTAGCGGGGGTCGACACCGGGGAGCTGTTTTTT
NA	few	TRBJ1-1	TRBV29-1	CSVEWGRGTEAFF	TGCAGCGTTGAATGGGGTAGGGGCACTGAAGCTTTCTTT
TRBD1	NA	TRBJ2-1	TRBV6-6	CASRTPGQGNNEQFF	TGTGCCAGCAGGACACCGGGACAGGGAAACAATGAGCAGTTCTTC
TRBD1	NA	TRBJ1-2	TRBV23-1	CASSHPGQGKGYTF	TGCGCCAGCAGTCATCCGGGACAGGGAAAGGGCTACACCTTC
TRBD1	NA	TRBJ1-4	TRBV5-1	CASKLTGGSEKLFF	TGCGCCAGCAAACTTACAGGGGGCTCTGAAAAACTGTTTTTT
TRBD1	NA	TRBJ2-5	TRBV7-3	CASSPLGGTGGEIYYF	TGTGCCAGCAGCCCGCTTGGTGGGACAGGGGGCGAGATTTACTACTTC
TRBD2	NA	TRBJ2-2	TRBV6-5	CASSGGTSGLGELFF	TGTGCCAGCAGTGGAGGGACTAGCGGCTTGGGGGAGCTGTTTTTT
NA	NA	TRBJ2-6	TRBV4-3	CASSQVVTAFSSGANVLTF	TGCGCCAGCAGCCAAGTGGTCACAGCTTTCAGCTCTGGGGCCAACGTCCTGACTTTC
TRBD1	NA	TRBJ1-1	TRBV5-4	CASRPTGETEAFF	TGTGCCAGCAGACCCACAGGGGAAACTGAAGCTTTCTTT
TRBD1	NA	TRBJ1-1	TRBV11-2	CASSLTGGIPEAFF	TGTGCCAGCAGCTTGACAGGGGGGATACCTGAAGCTTTCTTT
TRBD1	NA	TRBJ1-2	TRBV30	CAWSVGQGSYGYTF	TGTGCCTGGAGTGTCGGACAGGGCAGCTATGGCTACACCTTC
NA	NA	TRBJ2-3	TRBV19	CASSIRGTDTQYF	TGTGCCAGTAGTATTCGGGGCACAGATACGCAGTATTTT
NA	NA	TRBJ1-2	TRBV30	CAWSGRTEIYGYTF	TGTGCCTGGAGTGGTCGGACAGAAATCTATGGCTACACCTTC
NA	many	TRBJ2-5	TRBV21-1	CASSDRTGKETQYF	TGTGCCAGCAGCGACCGGACAGGGAAGGAGACCCAGTACTTC
NA	NA	TRBJ2-7	TRBV6-6	CASSYTESYEQYF	TGTGCCAGCAGTTACACGGAGTCCTACGAGCAGTACTTC
NA	NA	TRBJ2-5	TRBV9	CASSVVGQGETQYF	TGTGCCAGCAGCGTAGTTGGCCAGGGGGAGACCCAGTACTTC
TRBD1	NA	TRBJ1-4	TRBV7-9	CASSSRQGANEKLFF	TGTGCCAGCAGCTCCCGCCAGGGGGCGAATGAAAAACTGTTTTTT
NA	NA	TRBJ1-5	TRBV6-6	CASSYSQRGGQPQHF	TGTGCCAGCAGTTACTCGCAAAGGGGGGGTCAGCCCCAGCATTTT
NA	NA	TRBJ1-2	TRBV5-4	CASSFVGLGYTF	TGTGCCAGCAGCTTTGTGGGGCTTGGCTACACCTTC
NA	NA	TRBJ2-1	TRBV6-5	CASSGGGSYNEQFF	TGTGCCAGCAGTGGGGGCGGCTCCTACAATGAGCAGTTCTTC
NA	NA	TRBJ2-7	TRBV21-1	CASSKGLTLNHEQYF	TGTGCCAGCAGCAAAGGACTGACCCTAAACCACGAGCAGTACTTC
NA	once	TRBJ1-4	TRBV7-9	CASSLSRGANEKLFF	TGTGCCAGCAGCTTAAGTCGGGGAGCTAATGAAAAACTGTTTTTT
NA	NA	TRBJ2-4	TRBV25-1	CASYPGGKNIQYF	TGTGCCAGTTACCCGGGCGGGAAAAACATTCAGTACTTC
TRBD1	NA	TRBJ1-6	TRBV2	CASRRTGGSNSPLHF	TGTGCCAGCAGAAGGACAGGGGGCTCGAATTCACCCCTCCACTTT
NA	NA	TRBJ2-5	TRBV2	CASKWGEQETQYF	TGTGCCAGCAAATGGGGGGAACAGGAGACCCAGTACTTC
NA	few	TRBJ2-7	TRBV29-1	CSVETTDEQYF	TGCAGCGTTGAGACGACAGACGAGCAGTACTTC
NA	few	TRBJ2-2	TRBV6-5	CASKSGETGELFF	TGTGCCAGCAAGTCTGGAGAAACCGGGGAGCTGTTTTTT
TRBD1	NA	TRBJ1-4	TRBV18	CASSLLTGQGATNEKLFF	TGTGCCAGCTCACTCCTAACCGGACAGGGGGCAACTAATGAAAAACTGTTTTTT
NA	NA	TRBJ2-7	TRBV20-1	CSAIGGNEQYF	TGCAGCGCTATTGGGGGGAACGAGCAGTACTTC
TRBD1	NA	TRBJ1-2	TRBV7-6	CASSSGTVYGYTF	TGTGCCAGCAGTTCCGGGACAGTCTATGGCTACACCTTC
NA	few	TRBJ2-1	TRBV7-6	CASKDRAYNEQFF	TGTGCCAGCAAGGACAGAGCCTACAATGAGCAGTTCTTC
NA	NA	TRBJ1-1	TRBV18	CASSPLTPGGNTEAFF	TGTGCCAGCTCACCGCTAACTCCGGGGGGCAACACTGAAGCTTTCTTT